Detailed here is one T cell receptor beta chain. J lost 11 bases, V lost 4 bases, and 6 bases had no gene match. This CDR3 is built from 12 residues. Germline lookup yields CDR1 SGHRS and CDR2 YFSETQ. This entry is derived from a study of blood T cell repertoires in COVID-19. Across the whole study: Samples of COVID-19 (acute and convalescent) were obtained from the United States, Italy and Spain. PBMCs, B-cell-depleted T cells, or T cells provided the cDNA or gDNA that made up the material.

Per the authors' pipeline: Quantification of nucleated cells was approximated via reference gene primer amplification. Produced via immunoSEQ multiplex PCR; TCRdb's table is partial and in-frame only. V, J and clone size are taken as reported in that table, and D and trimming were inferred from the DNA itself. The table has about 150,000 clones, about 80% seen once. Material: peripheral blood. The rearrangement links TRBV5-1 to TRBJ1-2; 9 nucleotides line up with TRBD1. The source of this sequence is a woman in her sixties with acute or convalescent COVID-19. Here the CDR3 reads CASSENDRGYTF. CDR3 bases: TGCGCCAGCAGCGAGAACGACAGGGGGTACACCTTC. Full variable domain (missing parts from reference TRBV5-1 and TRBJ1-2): KAGVTQTPRYLIKTRGQQVTLSCSPISGHRSVSWYQQTPGQGLQFLFEYFSETQRNKGNFPGRFSGRQFSNSRSEMNVSTLELGDSALYLCASSENDRGYTFGSGTRLTVV.